A single sample gave rise to the 16 T cell receptor beta chains below, sequenced in a study of cytomegalovirus exposure and HLA in healthy donors. Primers included in the PCR were 60 Vbeta and 13 Jbeta primers. Using immunoSEQ multiplex PCR, the repertoire was profiled, and TCRdb retains in-frame clones only, with some absent. The table for this sample gives around 100,000 clones. Sequenced sample: PBMCs. These receptors all stem from a man aged 40-49 years in good health and CMV-seropositive.

J is TRBJ1-1 and V is TRBV28, with a tentative D call TRBD1 (5 bases). Germline V gene lookup returns CDR1 MDHEN and CDR2 SYDVKM. There are 13 residues in the CDR3. The germline V and J ends were trimmed by 5 bases and 4 bases, with 11 bases remaining between them. The CDR3 region has the DNA TGTGCCAGCAGTCTCAGTAGGGGCACTGAAGCTTTCTTT. Its protein product is CASSLSRGTEAFF.

J is TRBJ2-5 and V is TRBV18, with a weak D call TRBD2 (6 bases). V was pared by 6 bases and J by 5 bases, with 22 bases between. Germline V CDR1 and CDR2: KGHSH, LQKENI. There are 16 residues in the CDR3. CDR3 loop: CASSGEATALWETQYF. The CDR3, as DNA: TGTGCCAGCTCCGGGGAGGCGACGGCCCTCTGGGAGACCCAGTACTTC.

The chain carries TRBV5-6 and TRBJ2-1, with TRBD2 matching over 15 bases. Germline assignment: CDR1 SGHDT and CDR2 YYEEEE. The CDR3 is made up of 19 amino acids. Germline trimming cut 5 bases from V and 7 bases from J; bases unmatched to any gene: 16. The CDR3: CASRGVVGLAGGMGNEQFF. For the CDR3, the DNA is TGTGCCAGCAGAGGCGTAGTGGGACTAGCGGGAGGTATGGGGAATGAGCAGTTCTTC.

The chain carries TRBV28 and TRBJ2-5; D is possibly TRBD2 (5 bases). Trimming shortened V by 6 bases and J by 2 bases, and 13 bases separated the two germline ends. Germline CDR1 MDHEN, CDR2 SYDVKM. This CDR3 has 14 residues. DNA of the CDR3: TGTGCCAGCAGCCCCCTAAGCGGACAAGAGACCCAGTACTTC. Translating it yields CASSPLSGQETQYF.

The chain joins TRBV5-1 to TRBJ1-1; weak D call: TRBD1 (5 bases). The CDR3 covers 19 residues. Germline CDR1 is SGHRS and CDR2 is YFSETQ. The V and J ends lost 0 bases and 0 bases respectively, with 21 bases between them. The CDR3 nucleotides read TGCGCCAGCAGCTTGGCCCCATCGACAACCTGGGGCATGAACACTGAAGCTTTCTTT. Encoded protein: CASSLAPSTTWGMNTEAFF.

The chain links TRBV5-6 to TRBJ1-3; D remains unclear. Germline loops: CDR1 SGHDT, CDR2 YYEEEE. The CDR3 covers 14 residues. Trimming cost V 2 bases and J 0 bases, with 6 bases left between them. This chain's CDR3 is CASSFGSSGNTIYF. CDR3 DNA: TGTGCCAGCAGCTTCGGGTCCTCTGGAAACACCATATATTTT.

V gene TRBV4-1 combines with J gene TRBJ2-1; 7 bases fit TRBD2. The CDR3 sequence is 17 residues long. V shed 0 bases and J 0 bases; nucleotides not matched to a gene: 5. Germline-derived CDR1 and CDR2 are MGHRA and YSYEKL. In DNA form, the CDR3 reads TGCGCCAGCAGCCAAGATAACGGGAGGAGCTCCTACAATGAGCAGTTCTTC. Its translation is CASSQDNGRSSYNEQFF.

This sequence joins TRBV7-2 and TRBJ2-2; 7 nucleotides match TRBD2. Germline CDR1 reads SGHTA; CDR2 reads FQGNSA. This CDR3 is built from 15 residues. The ends lost 5 bases at V and 6 bases at J; junction bases unmatched: 9. Written as DNA, the CDR3 is TGTGCCAGCAGCCCCTGGGGGGGAGGTTCCGGGGAGCTGTTTTTT. Amino acids: CASSPWGGGSGELFF. Variable domain in full (rest from reference TRBV7-2 and TRBJ2-2): GAGVSQSPSNKVTEKGKDVELRCDPISGHTALYWYRQSLGQGLEFLIYFQGNSAPDKSGLPSDRFSAERTGGSVSTLTIQRTQQEDSAVYLCASSPWGGGSGELFFGEGSRLTVL.

This sequence joins TRBV28 and TRBJ2-2; no clear D gene. The CDR3 is 14 amino acids. Per germline, CDR1 MDHEN and CDR2 SYDVKM. V gave up 1 base and J gave up 1 base, with 4 bases separating them. CDR3 nucleotides: TGTGCCAGCAGTTTATACAGGAACACCGGGGAGCTGTTTTTT. Amino acid sequence: CASSLYRNTGELFF. Supplemented by reference TRBV28 and TRBJ2-2, the full variable domain reads DVKVTQSSRYLVKRTGEKVFLECVQDMDHENMFWYRQDPGLGLRLIYFSYDVKMKEKGDIPEGYSVSREKKERFSLILESASTNQTSMYLCASSLYRNTGELFFGEGSRLTVL.

This chain links TRBV7-9 with TRBJ2-7, with a tentative D call TRBD1 (6 bases). The CDR3 spans 16 residues. Germline CDR1 SEHNR, CDR2 FQNEAQ (reference sequence). The V end was cut by 5 bases, the J end by 0 bases, with 17 bases between. CDR3 loop: CASSAIPEDSSYEQYF. For the CDR3, the DNA is TGTGCCAGCAGCGCAATTCCGGAGGACAGCTCCTACGAGCAGTACTTC.

The chain is built from TRBV15 and TRBJ1-1; D unclear. The CDR3 has 18 amino acids. Deletions cut 1 base from V and 2 bases from J, with 20 bases between. CDR1 is LNHNV and CDR2 is YYDKDF in the germline V gene (reference sequence). Written as DNA, the CDR3 is TGTGCCACCAGCAGAGGATATGGGCTCCGTCTTGGTAACACTGAAGCTTTCTTT. Its translation is CATSRGYGLRLGNTEAFF.

The V call is TRBV5-1, the J call TRBJ1-1, with unresolved D. Germline V gene sequence: CDR1 SGHRS, CDR2 YFSETQ. Trimming removed 4 bases from V and 0 bases from J, with 13 bases in between. The length of the CDR3 is 15 residues. CDR3 in DNA: TGCGCCAGCAGCGAGGGCATACTCATGAACACTGAAGCTTTCTTT. Translated: CASSEGILMNTEAFF.

The J gene is TRBJ2-3, the V gene TRBV7-9, with 14 bases that match TRBD2. Per the germline V gene, CDR1 is SEHNR and CDR2 is FQNEAQ (reference sequence). The V gene end was trimmed by 9 bases and the J gene end by 0 bases; junction bases not matched to a gene: 14. CDR3 size: 19 residues. CDR3 loop: CASLPGTSGSVSSTDTQYF. In nucleotides, the CDR3 is TGTGCCAGTTTGCCCGGGACTAGCGGGAGCGTGTCTAGCACAGATACGCAGTATTTT. The full variable domain, rest sourced from reference TRBV7-9 and TRBJ2-3, is DTGVSQNPRHKITKRGQNVTFRCDPISEHNRLYWYRQTLGQGPEFLTYFQNEAQLEKSRLLSDRFSAERPKGSFSTLEIQRTEQGDSAMYLCASLPGTSGSVSSTDTQYFGPGTRLTVL.

This sequence joins TRBV19 and TRBJ2-3; 9 bases fit TRBD1. Per germline, CDR1 LNHDA and CDR2 SQIVND (reference sequence). The CDR3 has 17 amino acids. V shed 5 bases, J shed 3 bases, and the junction held 12 bases outside the gene matches. The CDR3 is CASSRGQGKAYTDTQYF. The DNA of the CDR3 is TGTGCCAGTAGTCGAGGACAGGGGAAGGCGTATACAGATACGCAGTATTTT.

J is TRBJ2-4 and V is TRBV11-2; 12 nucleotides line up with TRBD2. The germline V gene has CDR1 SGHAT and CDR2 FQNNGV. V lost 5 bases and J lost 7; bases outside the gene matches: 12. There are 17 residues in the CDR3. The CDR3 spells CASSHGRLAGDANIQYF. CDR3 nucleotides: TGTGCCAGCAGCCATGGCCGACTAGCGGGAGATGCGAACATTCAGTACTTC.

This chain joins TRBV6-1 and TRBJ2-1; a possible D gene is TRBD1 (6 bases). The CDR3 loop spans 17 amino acids. From germline, CDR1 is MNHNS and CDR2 SASEGT. Trimming shortened V by 4 bases and J by 3 bases, and 19 bases separated the two germline ends. The CDR3 DNA reads TGTGCCAGCAGTGGCTTTGGGGGCCGGGAATTCTACAATGAGCAGTTCTTC. Translating it yields CASSGFGGREFYNEQFF.